This T cell receptor (beta chain) is from a study of identical twins. With regard to this clonotype: What it binds is not known.

Study-wide results and limits: For out-of-frame beta sequences, excess twin sharing was weaker. Twin sharing of out-of-frame TCR alpha was underestimated by models in monozygotic pairs. Those out-of-frame alpha sequences shared by twins showed an excess of low generation probability. Potential partial confounding of zero-insertion analyses by invariant MAIT and iNKT cells was noted.

TCRdb ran MiXCR on the 5' RACE reads and lists one entry per CDR3 protein. Of some 1,700,000 distinct CDR3 sequences in the sample, around a third are singletons; the top ten hold 0.25% to 0.3%. Per germline, CDR1 DFQATT and CDR2 SNEGSKA (reference sequence). Trimming at V came to 3 bases and at J to 3 bases, leaving 6 bases not matched to a gene. The CDR3 runs to 16 residues. The source is a newborn girl in good health. The sequencing sample was made of cord blood. The V call is TRBV20-1, the J call TRBJ2-7, with 15 bases lining up with TRBD2. The CDR3 DNA follows: TGCAGTGCTAGTCGGACTAGCGGGGGGGCCGACTACGAGCAGTACTTC. As protein: CSASRTSGGADYEQYF.